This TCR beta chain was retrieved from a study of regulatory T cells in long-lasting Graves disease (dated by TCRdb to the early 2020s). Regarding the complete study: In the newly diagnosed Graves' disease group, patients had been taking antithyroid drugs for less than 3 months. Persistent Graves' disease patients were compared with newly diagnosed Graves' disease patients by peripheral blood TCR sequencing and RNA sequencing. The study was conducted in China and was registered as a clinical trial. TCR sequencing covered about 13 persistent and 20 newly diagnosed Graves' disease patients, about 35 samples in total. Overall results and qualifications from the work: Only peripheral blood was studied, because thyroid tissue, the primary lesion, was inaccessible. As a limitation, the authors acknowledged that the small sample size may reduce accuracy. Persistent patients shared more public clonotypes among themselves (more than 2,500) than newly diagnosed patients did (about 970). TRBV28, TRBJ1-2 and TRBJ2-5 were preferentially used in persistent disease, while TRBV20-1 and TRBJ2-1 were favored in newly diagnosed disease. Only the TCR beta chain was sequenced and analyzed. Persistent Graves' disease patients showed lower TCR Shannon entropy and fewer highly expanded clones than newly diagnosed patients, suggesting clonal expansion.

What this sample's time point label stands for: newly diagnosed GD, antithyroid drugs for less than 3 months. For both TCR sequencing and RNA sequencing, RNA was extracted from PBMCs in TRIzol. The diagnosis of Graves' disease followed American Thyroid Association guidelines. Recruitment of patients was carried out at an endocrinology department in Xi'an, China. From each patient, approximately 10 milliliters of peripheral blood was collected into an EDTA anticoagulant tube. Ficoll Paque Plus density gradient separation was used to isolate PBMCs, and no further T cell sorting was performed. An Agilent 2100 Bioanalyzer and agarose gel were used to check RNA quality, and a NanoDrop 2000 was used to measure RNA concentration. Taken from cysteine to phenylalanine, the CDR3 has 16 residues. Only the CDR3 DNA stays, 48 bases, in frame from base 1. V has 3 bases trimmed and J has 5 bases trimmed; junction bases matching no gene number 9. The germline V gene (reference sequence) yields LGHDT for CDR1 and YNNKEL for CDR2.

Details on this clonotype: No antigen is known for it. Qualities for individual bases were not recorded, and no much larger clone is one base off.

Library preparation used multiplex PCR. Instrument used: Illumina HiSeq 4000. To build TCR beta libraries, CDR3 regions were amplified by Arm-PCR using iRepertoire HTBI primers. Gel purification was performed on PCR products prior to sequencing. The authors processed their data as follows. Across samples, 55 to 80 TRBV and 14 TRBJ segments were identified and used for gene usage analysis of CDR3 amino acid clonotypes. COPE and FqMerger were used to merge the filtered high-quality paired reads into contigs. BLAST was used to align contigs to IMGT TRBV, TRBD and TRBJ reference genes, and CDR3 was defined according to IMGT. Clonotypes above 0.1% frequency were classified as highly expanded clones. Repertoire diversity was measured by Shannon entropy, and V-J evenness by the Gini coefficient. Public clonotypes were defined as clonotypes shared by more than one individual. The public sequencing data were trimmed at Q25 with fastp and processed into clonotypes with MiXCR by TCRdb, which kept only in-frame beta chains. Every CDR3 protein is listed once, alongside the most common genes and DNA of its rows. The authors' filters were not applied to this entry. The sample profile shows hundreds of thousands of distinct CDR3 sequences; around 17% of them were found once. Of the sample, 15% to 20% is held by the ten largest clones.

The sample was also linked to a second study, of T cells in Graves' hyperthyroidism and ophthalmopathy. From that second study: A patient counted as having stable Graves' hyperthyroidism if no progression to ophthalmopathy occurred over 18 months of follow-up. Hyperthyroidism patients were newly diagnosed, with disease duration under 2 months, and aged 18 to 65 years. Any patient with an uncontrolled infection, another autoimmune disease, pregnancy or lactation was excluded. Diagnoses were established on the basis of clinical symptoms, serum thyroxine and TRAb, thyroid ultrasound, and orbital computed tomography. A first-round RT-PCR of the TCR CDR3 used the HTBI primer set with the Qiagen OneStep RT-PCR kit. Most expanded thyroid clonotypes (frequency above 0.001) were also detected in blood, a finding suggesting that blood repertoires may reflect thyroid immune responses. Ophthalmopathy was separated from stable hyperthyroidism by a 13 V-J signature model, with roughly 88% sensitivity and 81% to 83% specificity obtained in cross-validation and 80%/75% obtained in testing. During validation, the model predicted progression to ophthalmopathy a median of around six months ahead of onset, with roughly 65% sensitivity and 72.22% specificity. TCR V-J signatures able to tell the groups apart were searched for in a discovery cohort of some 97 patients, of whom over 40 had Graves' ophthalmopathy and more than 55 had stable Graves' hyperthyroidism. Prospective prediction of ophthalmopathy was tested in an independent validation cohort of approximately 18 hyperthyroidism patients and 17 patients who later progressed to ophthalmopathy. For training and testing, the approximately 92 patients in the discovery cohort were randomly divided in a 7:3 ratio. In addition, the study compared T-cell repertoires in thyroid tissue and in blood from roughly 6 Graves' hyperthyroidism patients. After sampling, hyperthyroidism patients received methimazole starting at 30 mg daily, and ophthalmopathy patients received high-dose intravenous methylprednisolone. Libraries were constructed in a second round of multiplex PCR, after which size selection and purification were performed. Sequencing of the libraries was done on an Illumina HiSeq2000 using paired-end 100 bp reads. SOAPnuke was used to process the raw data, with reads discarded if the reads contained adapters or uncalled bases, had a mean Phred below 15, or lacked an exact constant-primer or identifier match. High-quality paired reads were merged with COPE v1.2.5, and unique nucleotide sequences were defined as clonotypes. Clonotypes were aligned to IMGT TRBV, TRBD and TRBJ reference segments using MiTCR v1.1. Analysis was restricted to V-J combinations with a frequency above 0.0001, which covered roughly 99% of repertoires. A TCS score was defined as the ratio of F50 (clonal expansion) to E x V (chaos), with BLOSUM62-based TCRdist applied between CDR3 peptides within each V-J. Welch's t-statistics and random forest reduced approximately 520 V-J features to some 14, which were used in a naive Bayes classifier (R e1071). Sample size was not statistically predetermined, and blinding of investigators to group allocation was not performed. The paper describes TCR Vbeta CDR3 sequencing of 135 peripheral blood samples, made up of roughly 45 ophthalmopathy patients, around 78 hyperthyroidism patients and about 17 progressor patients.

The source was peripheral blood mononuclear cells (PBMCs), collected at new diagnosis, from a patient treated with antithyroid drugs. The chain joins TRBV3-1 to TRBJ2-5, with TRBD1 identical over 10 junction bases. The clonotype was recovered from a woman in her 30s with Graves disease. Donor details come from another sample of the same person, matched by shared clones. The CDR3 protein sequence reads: CASSHRDRGPGETQYF. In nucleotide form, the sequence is TGTGCCAGCAGCCACCGGGACAGGGGCCCGGGGGAGACCCAGTACTTC.